This T cell receptor (beta chain) was retrieved from a study of spatial heterogeneity in lung cancer. Across the study: Samples were obtained from 65 to 80 donors, all untreated early-stage non-small cell lung cancer patients. Whole-study results and caveats: Expanded tumor TCRs that were ubiquitous appeared in blood more at resection than follow-up.

Time point here: blood at routine non-recurrence follow-up after resection. Whole RNA, which was extracted from tumor, nontumor lung tissue or frozen PBMC, was sequenced without any cell sorting. TCRdb re-analysed the 5' RACE reads in MiXCR, keeping a single row per CDR3 protein. The repertoire holds more than 40,000 distinct CDR3 sequences, with 22% as singletons. A note on this clonotype: The antigen is undetermined.

The source of this sequence is a female donor with early-stage non-small cell lung cancer. The sequencing used PBMCs, collected at follow-up.

The CDR3 bases are TGTGCCAGCAGTTACGGGGAGGGTGGCTACACCTTC. It encodes CASSYGEGGYTF. This rearrangement joins TRBV6-5 to TRBJ1-2; no definite D call. Per germline, CDR1 MNHEY and CDR2 SVGAGI. This CDR3 spans 12 amino acids. The ends were cut back, 2 bases at V and 7 bases at J, with 8 bases in the middle.